This TCR beta chain was sequenced for a study of CD8 T cells in ankylosing spondylitis. This clonotype has a count of ten or more. CDR1 LNHNV and CDR2 YYDKDF come from the germline V gene (reference sequence). The CDR3 totals 17 residues. The V segment lost 4 bases and the J segment 0 bases; nucleotides outside the gene matches: 6. From the 5' RACE reads, TCRdb called clonotypes with MiXCR, one entry per CDR3 protein. Altogether some 200,000 distinct CDR3 sequences are present, about 26% being singletons, with the ten largest covering approximately 6.6%. The receptor comes from a male donor with ankylosing spondylitis or in good health (not recorded which). The chain carries TRBV15 and TRBJ2-6; 7 positions match TRBD1. The sequencing sample was made of blood, either unsorted or a sorted T cell fraction (not recorded which). CDR3 in amino acids: CATSTTGPRSGANVLTF. Written as DNA, the CDR3 is TGTGCCACCAGCACGACAGGGCCCCGCTCTGGGGCCAACGTCCTGACTTTC.